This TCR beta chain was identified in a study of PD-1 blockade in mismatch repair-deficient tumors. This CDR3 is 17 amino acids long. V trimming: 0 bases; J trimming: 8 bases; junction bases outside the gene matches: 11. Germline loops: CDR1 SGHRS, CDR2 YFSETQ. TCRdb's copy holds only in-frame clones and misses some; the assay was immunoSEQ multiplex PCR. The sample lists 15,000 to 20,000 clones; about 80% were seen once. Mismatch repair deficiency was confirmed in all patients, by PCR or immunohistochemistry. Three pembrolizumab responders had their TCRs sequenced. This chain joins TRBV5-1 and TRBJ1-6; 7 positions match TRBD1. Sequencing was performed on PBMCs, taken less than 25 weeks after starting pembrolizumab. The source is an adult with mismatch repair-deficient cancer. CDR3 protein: CASSLGSGGYMDSPLHF. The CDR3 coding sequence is TGCGCCAGCAGCTTGGGGTCAGGGGGGTATATGGATTCACCCCTCCACTTT.